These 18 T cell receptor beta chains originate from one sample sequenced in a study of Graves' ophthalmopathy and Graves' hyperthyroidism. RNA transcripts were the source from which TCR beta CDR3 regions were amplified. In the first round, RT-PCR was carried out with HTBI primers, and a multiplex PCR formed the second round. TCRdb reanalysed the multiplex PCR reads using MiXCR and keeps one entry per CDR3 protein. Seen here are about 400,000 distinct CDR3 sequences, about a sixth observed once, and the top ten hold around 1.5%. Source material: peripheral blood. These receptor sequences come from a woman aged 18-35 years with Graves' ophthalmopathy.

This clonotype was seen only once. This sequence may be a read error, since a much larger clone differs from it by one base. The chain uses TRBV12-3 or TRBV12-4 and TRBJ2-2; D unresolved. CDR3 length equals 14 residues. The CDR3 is CAGRPGSSTGELFF. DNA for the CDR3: TGTGCCGGCAGGCCCGGGTCGAGTACCGGGGAGCTGTTTTTT.

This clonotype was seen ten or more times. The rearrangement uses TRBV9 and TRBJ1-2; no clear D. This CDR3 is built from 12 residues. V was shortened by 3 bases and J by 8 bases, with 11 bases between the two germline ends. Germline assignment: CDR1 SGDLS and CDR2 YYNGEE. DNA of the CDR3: TGTGCCAGCAGCGGGGTGGTTGAGGGCTACACCTTC. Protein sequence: CASSGVVEGYTF.

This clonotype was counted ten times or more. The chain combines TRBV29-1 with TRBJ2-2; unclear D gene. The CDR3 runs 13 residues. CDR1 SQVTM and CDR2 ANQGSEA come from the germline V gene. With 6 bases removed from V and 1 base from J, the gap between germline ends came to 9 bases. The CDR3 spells CSVKWKNTGELFF. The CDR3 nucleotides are TGCAGCGTCAAGTGGAAGAACACCGGGGAGCTGTTTTTT.

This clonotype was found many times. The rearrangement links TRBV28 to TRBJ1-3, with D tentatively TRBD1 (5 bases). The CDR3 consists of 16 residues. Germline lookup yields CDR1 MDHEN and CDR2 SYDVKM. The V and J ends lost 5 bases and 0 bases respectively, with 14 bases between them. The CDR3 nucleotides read TGTGCCAGCAGTCCTCGGACAAGCTTCTCTGGAAACACCATATATTTT. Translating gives CASSPRTSFSGNTIYF.

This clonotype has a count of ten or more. CDR3 residues: CAISVGLGQYIQYF. The CDR3 DNA follows: TGTGCCATCAGTGTGGGGTTAGGTCAATACATTCAGTACTTC. J is TRBJ2-4 and V is TRBV10-3; D gene uncertain. The CDR3 sequence is 14 residues long. Trimming pared 4 bases from V and 8 bases from J, leaving 15 bases between. The V gene's germline CDR1 is ENHRY and CDR2 SYGVKD.

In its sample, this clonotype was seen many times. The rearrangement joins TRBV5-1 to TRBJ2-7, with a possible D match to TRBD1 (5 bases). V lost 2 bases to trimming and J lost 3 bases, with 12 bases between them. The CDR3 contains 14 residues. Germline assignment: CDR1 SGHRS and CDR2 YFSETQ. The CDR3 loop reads CASSFSQQGYEQYF. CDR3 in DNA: TGCGCCAGCAGCTTTAGTCAGCAGGGCTACGAGCAGTACTTC.

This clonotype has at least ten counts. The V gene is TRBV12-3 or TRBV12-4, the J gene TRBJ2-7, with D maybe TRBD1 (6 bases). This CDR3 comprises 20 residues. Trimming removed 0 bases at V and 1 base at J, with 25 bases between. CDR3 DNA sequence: TGTGCCAGCAGTTTAGCGCTAATGGTGGGACAAGGGGGTGGATCCTACGAGCAGTACTTC. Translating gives CASSLALMVGQGGGSYEQYF.

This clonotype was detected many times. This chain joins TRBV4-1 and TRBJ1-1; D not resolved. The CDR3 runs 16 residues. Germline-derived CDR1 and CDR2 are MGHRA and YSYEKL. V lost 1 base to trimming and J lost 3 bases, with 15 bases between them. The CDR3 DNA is TGCGCCAGCAGCCAAGTGATGAAACCCTTGCACACTGAAGCTTTCTTT. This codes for CASSQVMKPLHTEAFF.

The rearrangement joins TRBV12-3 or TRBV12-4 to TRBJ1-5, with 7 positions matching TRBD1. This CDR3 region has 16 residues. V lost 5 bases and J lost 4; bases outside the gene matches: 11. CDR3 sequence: CASSADRAGRNQPQHF. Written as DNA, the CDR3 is TGTGCCAGCAGTGCCGACAGGGCAGGCCGGAATCAGCCCCAGCATTTT.

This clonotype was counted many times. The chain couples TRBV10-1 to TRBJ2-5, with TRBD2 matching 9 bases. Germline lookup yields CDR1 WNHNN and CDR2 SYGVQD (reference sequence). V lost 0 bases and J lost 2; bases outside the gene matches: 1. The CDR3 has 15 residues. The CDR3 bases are TGCGCCAGCAGTGAGTCGGGACTAGCACAAGAGACCCAGTACTTC. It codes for CASSESGLAQETQYF.

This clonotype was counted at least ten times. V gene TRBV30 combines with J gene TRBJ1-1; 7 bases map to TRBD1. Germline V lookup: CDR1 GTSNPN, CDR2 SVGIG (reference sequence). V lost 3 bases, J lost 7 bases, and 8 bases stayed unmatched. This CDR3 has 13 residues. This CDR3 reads CAWRLDREGEAFF. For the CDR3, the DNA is TGTGCCTGGAGACTCGACAGGGAGGGTGAAGCTTTCTTT.

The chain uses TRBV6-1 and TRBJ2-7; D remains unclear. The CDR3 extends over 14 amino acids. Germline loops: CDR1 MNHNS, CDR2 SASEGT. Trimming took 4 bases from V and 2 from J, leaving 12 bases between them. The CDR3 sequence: CASSAPDRAYEQYF. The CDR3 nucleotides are TGTGCCAGCAGTGCGCCAGACCGCGCCTACGAGCAGTACTTC.

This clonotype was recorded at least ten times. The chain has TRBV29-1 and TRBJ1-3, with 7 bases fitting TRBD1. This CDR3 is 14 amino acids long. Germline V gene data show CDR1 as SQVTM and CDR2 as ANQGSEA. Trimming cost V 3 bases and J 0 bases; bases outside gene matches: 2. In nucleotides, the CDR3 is TGCAGCGTTGATAACAGGGGCTCTGGAAACACCATATATTTT. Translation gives CSVDNRGSGNTIYF.

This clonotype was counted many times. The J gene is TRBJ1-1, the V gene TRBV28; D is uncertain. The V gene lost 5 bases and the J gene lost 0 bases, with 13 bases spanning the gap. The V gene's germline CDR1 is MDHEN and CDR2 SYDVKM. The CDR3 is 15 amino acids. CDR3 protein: CASSGPGNLNTEAFF. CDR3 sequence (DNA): TGTGCCAGCAGTGGGCCGGGAAACTTGAACACTGAAGCTTTCTTT.

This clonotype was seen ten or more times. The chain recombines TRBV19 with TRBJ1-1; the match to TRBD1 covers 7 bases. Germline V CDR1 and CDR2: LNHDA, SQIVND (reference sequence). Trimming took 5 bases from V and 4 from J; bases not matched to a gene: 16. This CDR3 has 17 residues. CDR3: CASSPGQPTPRGTEAFF. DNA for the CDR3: TGTGCCAGTAGTCCGGGACAGCCCACACCGAGGGGCACTGAAGCTTTCTTT.

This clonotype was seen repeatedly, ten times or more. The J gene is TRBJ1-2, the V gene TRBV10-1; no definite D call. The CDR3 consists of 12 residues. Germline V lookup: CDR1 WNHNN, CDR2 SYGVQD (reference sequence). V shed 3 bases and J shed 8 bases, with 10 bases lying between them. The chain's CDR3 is CASSDQHFGYTF. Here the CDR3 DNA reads TGCGCCAGCAGTGACCAACACTTCGGCTACACCTTC.

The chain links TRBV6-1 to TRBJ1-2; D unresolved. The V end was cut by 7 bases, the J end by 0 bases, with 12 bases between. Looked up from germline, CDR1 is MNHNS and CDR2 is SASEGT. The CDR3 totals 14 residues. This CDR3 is CASTEPRPNYGYTF. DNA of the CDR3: TGTGCCAGCACTGAGCCGAGGCCTAACTATGGCTACACCTTC.

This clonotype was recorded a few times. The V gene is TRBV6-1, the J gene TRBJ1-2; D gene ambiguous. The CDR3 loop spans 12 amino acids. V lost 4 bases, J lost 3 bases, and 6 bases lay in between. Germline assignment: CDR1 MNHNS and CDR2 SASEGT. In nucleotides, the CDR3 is TGTGCCAGCAGTGCCACGGACTATGGCTACACCTTC. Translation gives CASSATDYGYTF.